The clone carrying this T cell receptor beta chain appeared once. Its antigen is not identified. Primers for the PCR totalled 60 Vbeta and 13 Jbeta. The repertoire was sequenced with immunoSEQ multiplex PCR; TCRdb's copy has only in-frame clones and lacks some. This sample has around 120,000 clones; 80% occur once, and the top ten carry 0.24%. This record comes from a study of cytomegalovirus exposure and HLA in healthy donors. The overall study: The early release's HLA-typed donors yielded 70 million to 85 million unique TCRs. When 300 to 500 donors were genotyped, about 81% of them were found to fall in the Caucasian-associated ancestry cluster.

This CDR3 contains 15 residues. J gave up 1 base and V 4 bases, and 3 bases lay outside the gene matches. The germline CDR1 and CDR2 sequences are ENHRY and SYGVKD. Findings and caveats of the study: The analysis excluded some indistinguishable V segments, including TRBV6-2 and TRBV6-3.

Sequencing used PBMCs. The TCR sequence derives from a man aged 45-65 years in good health and CMV-seronegative. The genes are TRBV10-3 and TRBJ2-5; TRBD1 matches at 10 bases. CDR3 sequence (DNA): TGTGCCATCAGTGGGGGACAGGGGACCCAAGAGACCCAGTACTTC. Translating gives CAISGGQGTQETQYF.